Sequencing of this T cell receptor beta chain was carried out in a study of blood T cell repertoires in COVID-19. Whole-study context: From T cells, B-cell-depleted T cells, or PBMCs came the material, which was cDNA or gDNA.

Using immunoSEQ multiplex PCR, the repertoire was profiled, and TCRdb retains in-frame clones only, with some absent. The table records hundreds of thousands of clones, approximately 85% of them present only once. V was clipped by 2 bases and J by 7 bases; unmatched bases: 17. The CDR3 is made up of 18 amino acids. Germline CDR1 reads SNHLY; CDR2 reads FYNNEI. The rearrangement links TRBV2 to TRBJ2-1, with TRBD1 matching 7 bases. The sequence derives from a woman aged 30 to 39 who had recovered from COVID-19. The sample comprised PBMCs or T cells enriched from blood (not recorded which). CDR3 bases: TGTGCCAGCAGTGAATTAGGGCAGGGGGTACTATCGCGGAATGAGCAGTTCTTC. Translating gives CASSELGQGVLSRNEQFF.